The 23 T cell receptor beta chains in this list originate from one sample, sequenced in a study of T cell responses to AZD1222 COVID-19 vaccine. Clones were read by immunoSEQ multiplex PCR, and TCRdb kept only the in-frame ones, dropping some. The table includes some 120,000 clones, roughly 86% detected once. The specimen was peripheral blood, collected on day 0 of AZD1222 vaccination. The source is an adult in good health.

This chain uses TRBV10-3 with TRBJ1-2; a possible D gene is TRBD1 (6 bases). The ends were cut back, 4 bases at V and 4 bases at J, with 7 bases in the middle. Per the germline V gene, CDR1 is ENHRY and CDR2 is SYGVKD. The CDR3 is made up of 12 amino acids. The CDR3 sequence: CAISATGYGYTF. The DNA of the CDR3 is TGTGCCATCAGTGCGACAGGCTATGGCTACACCTTC.

J is TRBJ1-2 and V is TRBV6-6, with D unclear. Deletions cut 5 bases from V and 1 base from J, with 8 bases between. CDR1 is MNHNY and CDR2 is SVGAGI in the germline V gene (reference sequence). This CDR3 is built from 13 residues. This CDR3 reads CASSPEDNYGYTF. The CDR3 DNA is TGTGCCAGCAGTCCCGAGGATAACTATGGCTACACCTTC.

The genes are TRBV6-1 and TRBJ1-1; D gene uncertain. Between the trimmed V and J ends, which lost 4 bases and 0 bases, there was a span of 18 bases. Germline V CDR1 and CDR2: MNHNS, SASEGT. This CDR3 comprises 17 residues. The CDR3 nucleotides are TGTGCCAGCAGTGTCCGGCCACCAACACCACTGAACACTGAAGCTTTCTTT. It codes for CASSVRPPTPLNTEAFF.

V usage is TRBV6-1 and J usage is TRBJ1-1, with 7 bases matching TRBD1. The J segment lost 1 base and the V segment lost 3 bases, leaving 5 bases of the junction unmatched. In germline, CDR1 is MNHNS, CDR2 SASEGT. The CDR3 consists of 15 residues. The CDR3 reads CASSEQDRWNTEAFF. DNA for the CDR3: TGTGCCAGCAGTGAGCAGGACAGGTGGAACACTGAAGCTTTCTTT.

This clone was picked up a small number of times. The J gene is TRBJ2-7, the V gene TRBV10-1, with D unresolved. V gave up 3 bases and J gave up 7 bases, with 10 bases separating them. The CDR3 contains 12 residues. CDR1 and CDR2 (germline): WNHNN, SYGVQD (reference sequence). DNA for the CDR3: TGCGCCAGCAGTGAATCCTTTGGAGAGCAGTACTTC. It specifies CASSESFGEQYF.

The chain is built from TRBV20-1 and TRBJ2-1; no reliable D call. Germline V gene data show CDR1 as DFQATT and CDR2 as SNEGSKA (reference sequence). Trimming took off 0 bases at V and 7 bases at J, with 4 bases between the two ends. The CDR3 is 11 amino acids. The CDR3 nucleotides are TGCAGTGCTAGAGATCCGAATGAGCAGTTCTTC. This gives the protein CSARDPNEQFF.

J is TRBJ1-2 and V is TRBV9; 9 bases are shared with TRBD1. J lost 6 bases, V lost 0 bases, and 3 bases had no gene match. The germline V gene encodes CDR1 SGDLS and CDR2 YYNGEE. The CDR3 contains 14 residues. CDR3 bases: TGTGCCAGCAGCGTAGCTACAGGGGGCGATGGCTACACCTTC. This gives the protein CASSVATGGDGYTF.

The CDR3 sequence: CASSAPGHAYGYTF. The CDR3 DNA reads TGCGCCAGCAGTGCCCCAGGACACGCTTATGGCTACACCTTC. The V and J genes are TRBV10-2 and TRBJ1-2; maybe TRBD1 (5 bases). Germline V CDR1 and CDR2: WSHSY, SAAADI. This CDR3 spans 14 amino acids. V was clipped by 4 bases and J by 5 bases, with 14 bases between them.

This clone is a singleton in its sample. The rearrangement uses TRBV19 and TRBJ2-7; D call uncertain. Germline loops: CDR1 LNHDA, CDR2 SQIVND (reference sequence). The CDR3 spans 14 residues. V lost 6 bases and J 2 bases, leaving 14 bases between the germline ends. CDR3 nucleotide sequence: TGTGCCAGTAGACTCACGGTAACTACCTACGAGCAGTACTTC. It translates to CASRLTVTTYEQYF.

The rearrangement joins TRBV19 to TRBJ1-2; D is uncertain. Germline V gene sequence: CDR1 LNHDA, CDR2 SQIVND (reference sequence). CDR3 length: 13 residues. Trimming took 5 bases from V and 2 from J, leaving 9 bases between them. The CDR3 DNA is TGTGCCAGTAGTCCCACCCGGAACTATGGCTACACCTTC. It is translated as CASSPTRNYGYTF.

V and J are TRBV19 and TRBJ2-7; D is possibly TRBD1 or TRBD2 (5 bases each). CDR3 length: 14 residues. V gave up 4 bases and J gave up 3 bases, with 13 bases separating them. Per the germline V gene, CDR1 is LNHDA and CDR2 is SQIVND (reference sequence). The CDR3 DNA reads as TGTGCCAGTAGTACCCCGGGACGGAACTACGAGCAGTACTTC. This gives the protein CASSTPGRNYEQYF.

V and J are TRBV12-3 or TRBV12-4 and TRBJ2-2, with D maybe TRBD2 (6 bases). CDR3 size: 11 residues. V was cut by 8 bases and J by 7 bases, with 8 bases left in between. DNA for the CDR3: TGTGCCAGCGGAGGGGACGGGGAGCTGTTTTTT. Residues: CASGGDGELFF.

The chain recombines TRBV3-1 (or the pseudogene TRBV3-2) with TRBJ2-1; D not certain. Germline values: CDR1 LGHDT, CDR2 YNNKEL (reference sequence). The CDR3 has 13 residues. Trimming took 2 bases from V and 1 from J, leaving 3 bases between them. As DNA, the CDR3 is TGTGCCAGCAGCCAACCTTCCTACAATGAGCAGTTCTTC. This codes for CASSQPSYNEQFF.

V is TRBV16 and J is TRBJ1-1; TRBD1 aligns across 9 bases. The CDR3 extends over 16 amino acids. V was clipped by 2 bases and J by 11 bases; unmatched bases: 15. CDR1 and CDR2 from the germline V gene are KGHSY and FQNENV. The CDR3 sequence is CASSQSPGQGPLGAFF. The CDR3, as DNA: TGTGCCAGCAGCCAAAGTCCGGGACAGGGACCCCTTGGGGCTTTCTTT.

The chain combines TRBV28 with TRBJ2-7; TRBD1 matches at 8 bases. Per germline, CDR1 MDHEN and CDR2 SYDVKM. The CDR3 totals 16 residues. J was trimmed by 2 bases and V by 5 bases; bases with no gene match: 11. CDR3 sequence reads: CASSTNGQGVAYEQYF. In nucleotides, the CDR3 is TGTGCCAGCAGTACAAACGGACAGGGTGTAGCCTACGAGCAGTACTTC.

The rearrangement links TRBV10-3 to TRBJ2-1; D might be TRBD2 (6 bases). The V gene lost 0 bases and the J gene lost 3 bases, with 12 bases spanning the gap. This CDR3 spans 16 amino acids. In germline, CDR1 is ENHRY, CDR2 SYGVKD. The CDR3 sequence: CAISESNSGLYNEQFF. CDR3 nucleotide sequence: TGTGCCATCAGTGAGTCTAATAGCGGCCTCTACAATGAGCAGTTCTTC.

This clone occurred once. The J gene is TRBJ2-1, the V gene TRBV7-9, with D maybe TRBD1 (6 bases). V lost 4 bases and J 4 bases, leaving 8 bases between the germline ends. This CDR3 has 13 amino acids. Germline values: CDR1 SEHNR, CDR2 FQNEAQ (reference sequence). In nucleotides, the CDR3 is TGTGCCAGCAGCTGGACAGAGTACAATGAGCAGTTCTTC. Translating gives CASSWTEYNEQFF.

The chain recombines TRBV28 with TRBJ2-3; tentatively, D is TRBD2 (7 bases). Trimming removed 8 bases from V and 4 bases from J, with 13 bases in between. There are 13 residues in the CDR3. CDR1 MDHEN and CDR2 SYDVKM come from the germline V gene. CDR3 amino acids: CASLPGGPDTQYF. The CDR3 DNA is TGTGCCAGCCTTCCGGGGGGCCCAGATACGCAGTATTTT.

The V gene is TRBV5-8, the J gene TRBJ2-3; tentatively, D is TRBD2 (7 bases). CDR1 SGHTS and CDR2 YDEGEE come from the germline V gene. V was shortened by 0 bases and J by 2 bases, with 16 bases between the two germline ends. There are 17 residues in the CDR3. The CDR3 DNA follows: TGTGCCAGCAGCTTGGCCGATTCAGGGGACTACACAGATACGCAGTATTTT. Translating gives CASSLADSGDYTDTQYF.

The chain links TRBV27 to TRBJ2-7; 9 bases fit TRBD1. Germline CDR1 reads MNHEY; CDR2 reads SMNVEV (reference sequence). This CDR3 is built from 13 residues. V trimming: 5 bases; J trimming: 7 bases; junction bases outside the gene matches: 6. In DNA, the CDR3 is TGTGCCAGCAGTCTACAGGGGGCAGGGGAGCAGTACTTC. Translated: CASSLQGAGEQYF.

The chain recombines TRBV10-3 with TRBJ2-1; D remains unclear. The CDR3 covers 16 residues. Trimming took 0 bases from V and 0 from J, leaving 9 bases between them. The germline CDR1 and CDR2 sequences are ENHRY and SYGVKD. Written as DNA, the CDR3 is TGTGCCATCAGTGAGTCGGGCCGACCCTCCTACAATGAGCAGTTCTTC. Its protein is CAISESGRPSYNEQFF.

The chain couples TRBV6-2 or TRBV6-3 to TRBJ2-7, with D uncertain. The CDR3 sequence is 13 residues long. Deletions cut 2 bases from V and 3 bases from J, with 8 bases between. Germline CDR1 reads MNHEY; CDR2 reads SVGEGT. The CDR3 is CASSYGLVYEQYF. The DNA of the CDR3 is TGTGCCAGCAGTTACGGGTTGGTCTACGAGCAGTACTTC.

This chain uses TRBV7-6 with TRBJ1-5; D gene ambiguous. The V gene's germline CDR1 is SGHVS and CDR2 FNYEAQ. The CDR3 totals 16 residues. V dropped 5 bases and J dropped 2 bases, with 16 bases sitting between them. The CDR3 DNA is TGTGCCAGCAGCCGTCGGGAGCCTGGGGGCAATCAGCCCCAGCATTTT. The encoded protein is CASSRREPGGNQPQHF.